Below are 25 T cell receptor beta chains sequenced from a single sample in a study of blood T cell repertoires in COVID-19. The method was immunoSEQ multiplex PCR; TCRdb's version includes in-frame clones alone and lacks a portion of them. This table holds under 200,000 clones, about four fifths found once. The sample consisted of peripheral blood. The receptor set was obtained from a woman aged 40 to 50 with COVID-19, enrolled during active disease.

This chain joins TRBV19 and TRBJ2-1; 10 bases map to TRBD1. The germline gives CDR1 LNHDA, CDR2 SQIVND (reference sequence). The ends lost 7 bases at V and 8 bases at J; junction bases unmatched: 5. The CDR3 has 13 residues. In DNA, the CDR3 is TGTGCCAGTACGGGGACAGGGGTCTATGAGCAGTTCTTC. As protein: CASTGTGVYEQFF. Based on the CDR3 plus reference TRBV19 and TRBJ2-1, the full variable domain is DGGITQSPKYLFRKEGQNVTLSCEQNLNHDAMYWYRQDPGQGLRLIYYSQIVNDFQKGDIAEGYSVSREKKESFPLTVTSAQKNPTAFYLCASTGTGVYEQFFGPGTRLTVL.

V is TRBV19 and J is TRBJ2-1, with a tentative D call TRBD1 (6 bases). This CDR3 is built from 14 residues. V shed 4 bases and J shed 10 bases, with 17 bases lying between them. The V gene's germline CDR1 is LNHDA and CDR2 SQIVND (reference sequence). As DNA, the CDR3 is TGTGCCAGTAGTAAATCACAGGGAACAGGGGAGCAGTTCTTC. Its translation: CASSKSQGTGEQFF.

CDR3 residues: CSASSANEKLFF. CDR3 in DNA: TGCAGTGCTAGTTCTGCTAATGAAAAACTGTTTTTT. This rearrangement joins TRBV20-1 to TRBJ1-4; D is unclear. The CDR3 contains 12 residues. CDR1 is DFQATT and CDR2 is SNEGSKA in the germline V gene (reference sequence). The V gene lost 3 bases and the J gene lost 3 bases, with 5 bases spanning the gap.

The chain is built from TRBV7-2 and TRBJ2-5; D is undetermined. The CDR3 covers 13 residues. The V gene's germline CDR1 is SGHTA and CDR2 FQGNSA. V lost 3 bases to trimming and J lost 4 bases, with 9 bases between them. The chain's CDR3 is CASSLGQVETQYF. The CDR3, as DNA: TGTGCCAGCAGCTTGGGCCAGGTAGAGACCCAGTACTTC.

The chain uses TRBV9 and TRBJ2-4; D gene ambiguous. Germline CDR1 is SGDLS and CDR2 is YYNGEE. Trimming took off 1 base at V and 0 bases at J, with 5 bases between the two ends. This CDR3 comprises 14 residues. CDR3 DNA sequence: TGTGCCAGCAGCGTAAGCACAGCCAAAAACATTCAGTACTTC. It yields the protein CASSVSTAKNIQYF.

The chain couples TRBV5-1 to TRBJ2-7; D is perhaps TRBD1 (6 bases). The CDR3 has 13 residues. V lost 2 bases and J lost 4, with 10 bases in between. Germline assignment: CDR1 SGHRS and CDR2 YFSETQ. CDR3 coding DNA: TGCGCCAGCAGCTTTGACAGGAAATACGAGCAGTACTTC. Amino acids: CASSFDRKYEQYF.

The chain employs TRBV30 and TRBJ1-5; 7 nucleotides line up with TRBD1. V shed 2 bases, J shed 3 bases, and the junction held 13 bases outside the gene matches. The germline V gene encodes CDR1 GTSNPN and CDR2 SVGIG (reference sequence). The CDR3 runs 17 residues. CDR3 residues: CAWSRLSGTDFNQPQHF. CDR3 nucleotides: TGTGCCTGGAGTCGACTCTCCGGGACAGACTTCAATCAGCCCCAGCATTTT.

The chain is built from TRBV6-1 and TRBJ2-3, with 13 bases lining up with TRBD2. Looked up from germline, CDR1 is MNHNS and CDR2 is SASEGT. This CDR3 is 15 amino acids long. V lost 3 bases and J lost 4; bases outside the gene matches: 1. CDR3 loop: CASSETSGGPDTQYF. The CDR3 DNA sequence: TGTGCCAGCAGTGAGACTAGCGGGGGGCCAGATACGCAGTATTTT.

The chain employs TRBV10-1 and TRBJ2-5; a weak D match, TRBD1 (6 bases). The CDR3 is 14 amino acids. The ends were cut back, 0 bases at V and 5 bases at J, with 10 bases in the middle. From germline, CDR1 is WNHNN and CDR2 SYGVQD (reference sequence). The chain's CDR3 is CASSESTGMETQYF. CDR3 nucleotide sequence: TGCGCCAGCAGTGAGTCTACAGGGATGGAGACCCAGTACTTC.

The chain is built from TRBV7-9 and TRBJ1-1, with a weak D call TRBD1 (5 bases). Trimming took 11 bases from V and 0 from J, leaving 13 bases between them. The CDR3 runs 13 residues. The germline V gene encodes CDR1 SEHNR and CDR2 FQNEAQ (reference sequence). The CDR3 DNA reads TGTGCCGGACAACCCCACATGAACACTGAAGCTTTCTTT. It is translated as CAGQPHMNTEAFF.

To note about this clone: The same CDR3 is also encoded by other DNA sequences in this sample. The chain joins TRBV5-1 to TRBJ2-7; 7 bases are a match to TRBD1. In germline, CDR1 is SGHRS, CDR2 YFSETQ. The CDR3 length is 14 residues. V lost 2 bases, J lost 0 bases, and 2 bases stayed unmatched. CDR3 in DNA: TGCGCCAGCAGCTTAGGGGACAGCTCCTACGAGCAGTACTTC. It yields the protein CASSLGDSSYEQYF.

On this clone: Other DNA sequences in this sample translate to the same CDR3. The chain is built from TRBV20-1 and TRBJ1-1, with D unclear. V was trimmed by 6 bases and J by 5 bases, leaving 10 bases between them. The CDR3 totals 11 residues. Germline loops: CDR1 DFQATT, CDR2 SNEGSKA (reference sequence). The CDR3 nucleotides are TGCAGTGCAAGTCCGGGGACTGAAGCTTTCTTT. It specifies CSASPGTEAFF.

The rearrangement links TRBV5-4 to TRBJ2-3; D is undetermined. Trimming took 4 bases from V and 2 from J, leaving 14 bases between them. The CDR3 runs 15 residues. The germline gives CDR1 SGHNT, CDR2 YYREEE (reference sequence). Here the CDR3 reads CASSPVSSPTDTQYF. In DNA, the CDR3 is TGTGCCAGCAGCCCCGTGAGTTCTCCCACAGATACGCAGTATTTT.

This chain links TRBV10-3 with TRBJ2-1; TRBD1 matches at 10 bases. There are 13 residues in the CDR3. Trimming took 6 bases from V and 4 from J; bases not matched to a gene: 0. Germline V lookup: CDR1 ENHRY, CDR2 SYGVKD. CDR3 amino acids: CAIRDRGYNEQFF. DNA of the CDR3: TGTGCCATCAGGGACAGGGGGTACAATGAGCAGTTCTTC.

This rearrangement joins TRBV5-4 to TRBJ2-1; the match to TRBD2 covers 11 bases. This CDR3 has 16 amino acids. Looked up from germline, CDR1 is SGHNT and CDR2 is YYREEE (reference sequence). The ends lost 6 bases at V and 7 bases at J; junction bases unmatched: 12. CDR3 in amino acids: CASTRIAGGLGNEQFF. In DNA, the CDR3 is TGTGCCAGCACTCGGATAGCGGGAGGGCTGGGTAATGAGCAGTTCTTC.

The chain employs TRBV6-5 and TRBJ2-7; perhaps TRBD2 as D (6 bases). Deletions cut 11 bases from V and 3 bases from J, with 14 bases between. The CDR3 covers 12 residues. From germline, CDR1 is MNHEY and CDR2 SVGAGI. As DNA, the CDR3 is TGTGCCGCAACCGGGACTTTCTACGAGCAGTACTTC. This encodes CAATGTFYEQYF.

This sequence joins TRBV5-1 and TRBJ1-4; D remains ambiguous. Germline V gene data show CDR1 as SGHRS and CDR2 as YFSETQ. This CDR3 has 13 amino acids. The V end lost 3 bases, the J end lost 10 bases, and 13 bases lay between the germline ends. The CDR3 is CASSSKEGGKLFF. The CDR3 region has the DNA TGCGCCAGCAGCTCCAAGGAGGGAGGAAAACTGTTTTTT.

This sequence joins TRBV3-1 (or the pseudogene TRBV3-2) and TRBJ2-3; D gene uncertain. From germline, CDR1 is LGHDT and CDR2 YNNKEL (reference sequence). The ends were cut back, 0 bases at V and 6 bases at J, with 28 bases in the middle. CDR3 length equals 20 residues. CDR3 protein: CASSQDLPGRYPRSPDTQYF. As DNA, the CDR3 is TGTGCCAGCAGCCAAGATTTACCCGGTCGGTACCCAAGATCCCCTGATACGCAGTATTTT.

This clone was picked up a small number of times. The rearrangement uses TRBV2 and TRBJ1-1, with TRBD1 matching 12 bases. Germline trimming cut 9 bases from V and 5 bases from J; bases unmatched to any gene: 10. The CDR3 has 15 amino acids. Germline V gene lookup returns CDR1 SNHLY and CDR2 FYNNEI. CDR3 sequence: CASSAGTGGRTEAFF. The CDR3 coding sequence is TGTGCCAGTTCCGCCGGGACAGGGGGCCGGACTGAAGCTTTCTTT.

The genes are TRBV3-1 (or the pseudogene TRBV3-2) and TRBJ2-7; 11 nucleotides agree with TRBD2. The ends lost 5 bases at V and 6 bases at J; junction bases unmatched: 6. Germline CDR1 and CDR2: LGHDT and YNNKEL (reference sequence). This CDR3 has 14 residues. CDR3 DNA: TGTGCCAGCAGCTCCGGGACTAGCGGTTCCGAGCAGTACTTC. Translating gives CASSSGTSGSEQYF.

The V call is TRBV7-9, the J call TRBJ2-5; D gene unclear. Between the trimmed V and J ends, which lost 5 bases and 2 bases, there was a span of 12 bases. The CDR3 loop spans 14 amino acids. CDR1 is SEHNR and CDR2 is FQNEAQ in the germline V gene (reference sequence). CDR3 protein: CASSQRRLQETQYF. The CDR3 DNA reads TGTGCCAGCAGCCAAAGGCGACTTCAAGAGACCCAGTACTTC.

The J gene is TRBJ2-1, the V gene TRBV6-2 or TRBV6-3; D remains unclear. V shed 2 bases and J shed 3 bases, with 11 bases lying between them. The germline V gene has CDR1 MNHEY and CDR2 SVGEGT. This CDR3 is 15 amino acids long. The CDR3 protein is CASSYGRTHYNEQFF. CDR3 DNA: TGTGCCAGCAGTTACGGGCGTACGCACTACAATGAGCAGTTCTTC.

This clone was counted only a few times. The genes are TRBV6-1 and TRBJ1-5, with D hard to call. Germline V gene lookup returns CDR1 MNHNS and CDR2 SASEGT. V lost 1 base to trimming and J lost 5 bases, with 9 bases between them. The CDR3 is 14 amino acids. DNA of the CDR3: TGTGCCAGCAGTGAAGGGGCAGCTTATCAGCCCCAGCATTTT. Encoded protein: CASSEGAAYQPQHF.

This clone occurred once. The chain combines TRBV7-3 with TRBJ2-3; 7 nucleotides agree with TRBD2. The V gene's germline CDR1 is SGHTA and CDR2 FQGTGA. This CDR3 region has 15 residues. Trimming took 5 bases from V and 5 from J; bases not matched to a gene: 10. The CDR3 sequence is CASSAGRTRGDTQYF. The CDR3 DNA follows: TGTGCCAGCAGCGCCGGGAGGACCCGCGGAGATACGCAGTATTTT.

This clone appeared many times. The chain employs TRBV6-1 and TRBJ1-1; TRBD1 is a possible D gene (6 bases). CDR1 is MNHNS and CDR2 is SASEGT in the germline V gene. The CDR3 runs to 15 residues. The V end lost 3 bases, the J end lost 5 bases, and 16 bases lay between the germline ends. For the CDR3, the DNA is TGTGCCAGCAGTGAGCACACGGGAGGGGGGACTGAAGCTTTCTTT. It yields the protein CASSEHTGGGTEAFF.